This T cell receptor (beta chain) was recovered during a study of blood T cell repertoires in COVID-19 (dated by TCRdb to the early 2020s). Regarding the research as a whole: Collaborator samples came from the United States, Italy and Spain and covered acute and convalescent phases of COVID-19. The material from the prospective study consisted of cDNA or gDNA derived from T cells, B-cell-depleted T cells, or PBMCs. The repertoires were released in a freely available public database intended as a resource for research on the immune response to SARS-CoV-2. Deeply sampled blood TCRbeta repertoires from subjects exposed to, actively infected with, or recovered from COVID-19 were included in the dataset. The samples were drawn from two sources: the first 160 participants of the ongoing ImmuneRACE study, and over 950 subjects contributed by 6 global collaborators. The sample metadata nearly always contained a de-identified subject ID, COVID-19 status, age in years and sex. Where available, HLA class I and class II types were obtained from metadata supplied by the sample provider rather than from assay-based typing. What the research found in general, with its limitations: The amount of clinical and demographic metadata varied by source and participant and was provided uncurated.

TCRbeta CDR3 regions were amplified from genomic DNA by means of the immunoSEQ Assay, a bias-controlled multiplex PCR. From the authors' description of their analysis: The number of nucleated cells in each sample was estimated from the amplification of reference gene primers within the assay. To quantify the absolute abundance of each unique TCRbeta CDR3 rearrangement, sequence reads were collapsed and filtered. For each sample, productive Simpson clonality was calculated as the square root of Simpson's diversity index over productive rearrangements. Sourced from immuneACCESS, this table was stored by TCRdb with only in-frame sequences that have V and J called. A share of the clones is absent; for the studies checked, an unresolved V gene accounts for under half, and the remainder has no known explanation. The V and J calls and the clone size are those of that table, but D and trimming were determined from the DNA. The sample has 200,000 to 300,000 clones on record, 86% of them singletons. Approximately 6% of the sample lies in the top ten.

One collaborating source in Seattle enrolled patients while the patients were actively infected and followed the patients over time throughout the course of disease. The collaborating institutions used their own protocols to collect whole blood in K2EDTA tubes. Collaborator samples were shipped for TCRbeta analysis as frozen whole blood, isolated PBMCs, or DNA extracted from either sample type. A distance of 4 bases separates the germline ends of V and J, which lose 0 bases and 4 bases respectively. Per the germline V gene, MNHEY is the CDR1 and SVGAGI is the CDR2. There are 14 amino acids in the CDR3, from cysteine to phenylalanine inclusive. Only the CDR3 part of the read is kept: 42 bases, read in frame from the first base. Of note for this clone: This clone's antigen is unknown. Base quality data are lacking; no much larger clone is found one base away.

This clonotype originated in a woman of 80 years or more with COVID-19, enrolled during active disease. Here the chain combines TRBV6-5 and TRBJ2-6; the D gene identity is not certain. Sequences were obtained from peripheral blood. In nucleotide form, the sequence is TGTGCCAGCAGTTACTCGAGAGGGGCCAACGTCCTGACTTTC. It translates to CASSYSRGANVLTF.